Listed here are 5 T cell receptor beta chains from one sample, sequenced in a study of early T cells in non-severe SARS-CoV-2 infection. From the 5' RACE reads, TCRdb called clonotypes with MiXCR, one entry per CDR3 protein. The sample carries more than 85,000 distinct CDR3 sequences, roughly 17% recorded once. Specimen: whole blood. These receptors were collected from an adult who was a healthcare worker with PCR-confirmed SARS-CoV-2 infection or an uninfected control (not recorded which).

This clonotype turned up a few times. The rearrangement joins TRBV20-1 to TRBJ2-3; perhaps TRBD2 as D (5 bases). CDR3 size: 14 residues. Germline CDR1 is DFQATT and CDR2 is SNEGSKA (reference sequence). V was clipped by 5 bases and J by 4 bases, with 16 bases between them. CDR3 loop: CSALDYQTADTQYF. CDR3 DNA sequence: TGCAGTGCTCTAGACTATCAAACCGCAGATACGCAGTATTTT.

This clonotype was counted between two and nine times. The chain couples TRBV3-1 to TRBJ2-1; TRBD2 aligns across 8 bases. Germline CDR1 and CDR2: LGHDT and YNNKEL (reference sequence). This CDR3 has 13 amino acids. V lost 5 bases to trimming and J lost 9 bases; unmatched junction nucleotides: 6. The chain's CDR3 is CASSDYLAGEQFF. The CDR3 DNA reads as TGTGCCAGCAGCGACTATCTAGCGGGTGAGCAGTTCTTC.

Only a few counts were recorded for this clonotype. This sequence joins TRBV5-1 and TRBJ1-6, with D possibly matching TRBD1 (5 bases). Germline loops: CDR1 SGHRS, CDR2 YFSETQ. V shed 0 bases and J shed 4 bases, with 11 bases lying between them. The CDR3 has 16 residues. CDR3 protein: CASSLAGGRYNSPLHF. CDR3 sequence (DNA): TGCGCCAGCAGCTTGGCCGGGGGACGGTATAATTCACCCCTCCACTTT.

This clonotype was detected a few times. The CDR3 is CASTRQGDIGGYTF. Written as DNA, the CDR3 is TGTGCCAGCACCCGACAGGGGGACATAGGGGGCTACACCTTC. The V gene is TRBV9, the J gene TRBJ1-2; TRBD1 matches at 9 bases. Germline-derived CDR1 and CDR2 are SGDLS and YYNGEE. The V and J ends lost 6 bases and 8 bases, in that order; junction bases with no gene match: 11. The CDR3 covers 14 residues.

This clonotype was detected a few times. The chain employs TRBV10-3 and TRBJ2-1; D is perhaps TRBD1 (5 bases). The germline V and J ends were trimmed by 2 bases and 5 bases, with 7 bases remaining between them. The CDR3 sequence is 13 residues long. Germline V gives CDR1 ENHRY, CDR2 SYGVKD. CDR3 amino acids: CAISEVGDNEQFF. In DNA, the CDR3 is TGTGCCATCAGTGAGGTAGGGGACAATGAGCAGTTCTTC.